The 16 T cell receptor beta chains listed next were all sequenced from one sample in a study of T-cell reconstitution after alpha-beta-depleted transplantation in children. This sample's TCRbeta library carried unique molecular identifier barcodes. TCRdb reprocessed the PCR reads with MiXCR, giving one entry per CDR3 protein. The table lists 670,000 or so distinct CDR3 sequences, under 15% of them singletons. Material: PBMCs, obtained before TCRalphabeta/CD19-depleted stem cell transplant. The receptors derive from a girl aged 2 to 9 with congenital amegakaryocytic thrombocytopenia, due to receive a stem cell transplant.

This clonotype was observed at least ten times. V gene TRBV20-1 combines with J gene TRBJ2-5; D not resolved. With 6 bases removed from V and 0 bases from J, the gap between germline ends came to 8 bases. Germline assignment: CDR1 DFQATT and CDR2 SNEGSKA (reference sequence). This CDR3 region has 12 residues. The CDR3 sequence: CSAPMYQETQYF. CDR3 coding DNA: TGCAGTGCCCCCATGTACCAAGAGACCCAGTACTTC.

This clonotype was counted only a few times. This chain connects TRBV2 to TRBJ2-2, with 7 bases aligning to TRBD2. CDR3 length equals 16 residues. J lost 4 bases, V lost 1 base, and 6 bases had no gene match. Germline-derived CDR1 and CDR2 are SNHLY and FYNNEI. CDR3 DNA: TGTGCCAGCAGTGAAGGGGCGGGAGTGGGCACCGGGGAGCTGTTTTTT. Its protein product is CASSEGAGVGTGELFF.

V and J are TRBV12-3 or TRBV12-4 and TRBJ2-3; the D gene is possibly TRBD1 (5 bases). The CDR3 length is 12 residues. With 6 bases removed from V and 9 bases from J, the gap between germline ends came to 13 bases. CDR3 in amino acids: CASRGDRITQYF. For the CDR3, the DNA is TGTGCCAGCAGAGGGGATAGGATAACGCAGTATTTT.

This clonotype was counted many times. J is TRBJ1-1 and V is TRBV12-3 or TRBV12-4; no firm D call. The CDR3 runs 14 residues. With 3 bases removed from V and 1 base from J, the gap between germline ends came to 9 bases. The CDR3 loop is CASSFSGPNTEAFF. The CDR3 nucleotides are TGTGCCAGCAGTTTCTCCGGACCGAACACTGAAGCTTTCTTT.

This clonotype was recorded many times. The chain is built from TRBV20-1 and TRBJ2-7; D gene ambiguous. Germline V lookup: CDR1 DFQATT, CDR2 SNEGSKA (reference sequence). Trimming removed 3 bases from V and 3 bases from J, with 9 bases in between. The CDR3 has 12 amino acids. CDR3 coding DNA: TGCAGTGCTAGTCGTTCTAGCTACGAGCAGTACTTC. This gives the protein CSASRSSYEQYF.

This chain uses TRBV20-1 with TRBJ2-2, with 10 bases lining up with TRBD2. V lost 0 bases and J lost 2; bases outside the gene matches: 9. This CDR3 spans 18 amino acids. Germline V gene sequence: CDR1 DFQATT, CDR2 SNEGSKA (reference sequence). The CDR3: CSARDWASGRTNTGELFF. As DNA, the CDR3 is TGCAGTGCTAGAGATTGGGCTAGCGGGAGAACTAACACCGGGGAGCTGTTTTTT.

V is TRBV28 and J is TRBJ2-3, with a possible D match to TRBD1 (7 bases). The V gene lost 3 bases and the J gene lost 3 bases, with 16 bases spanning the gap. CDR3 length: 16 residues. Germline V gene lookup returns CDR1 MDHEN and CDR2 SYDVKM. CDR3 amino acids: CASSFWETGRTDTQYF. Here the CDR3 DNA reads TGTGCCAGCAGTTTTTGGGAGACAGGGAGGACAGATACGCAGTATTTT.

This clonotype was observed a handful of times. The V and J genes are TRBV4-1 and TRBJ1-1; D remains unclear. The V end was cut by 0 bases, the J end by 5 bases, with 13 bases between. The CDR3 length is 15 residues. Germline-derived CDR1 and CDR2 are MGHRA and YSYEKL. This chain's CDR3 is CASSQEEHFLTEAFF. The CDR3 DNA follows: TGCGCCAGCAGCCAAGAAGAGCACTTTCTAACTGAAGCTTTCTTT.

In this sample, this clonotype turned up a few times. V and J are TRBV18 and TRBJ2-5; D remains unclear. The CDR3 spans 14 residues. V lost 3 bases, J lost 5 bases, and 13 bases lay in between. Germline V gene lookup returns CDR1 KGHSH and CDR2 LQKENI. This CDR3 reads CASSPDGPGETQYF. CDR3 in DNA: TGTGCCAGCTCACCGGACGGTCCCGGGGAGACCCAGTACTTC.

This clonotype has ten or more counts. The chain employs TRBV12-3 or TRBV12-4 and TRBJ2-7; no clear D. The V gene lost 6 bases and the J gene lost 1 base, with 10 bases spanning the gap. This CDR3 comprises 13 residues. CDR3 in DNA: TGTGCCAGCAGCCCAGCCTTGTCCTACGAGCAGTACTTC. Protein sequence: CASSPALSYEQYF.

Comment on this clonotype: A much larger clone differs by one base, so this may be a read error. The chain links TRBV15 to TRBJ1-2, with no clear D. This CDR3 is 13 amino acids long. CDR1 and CDR2 (germline): LNHNV, YYDKDF (reference sequence). CDR3 DNA sequence: TGTGCCACCAGCAGAGATCTGGGCAAAGGCTACCCCTTC. Its translation: CATSRDLGKGYPF. The full variable domain, rest sourced from reference TRBV15 and TRBJ1-2, is DAMVIQNPRYQVTQFGKPVTLSCSQTLNHNVMYWYQQKSSQAPKLLFHYYDKDFNNEADTPDNFQSRRPNTSFCFLDIRSPGLGDTAMYLCATSRDLGKGYPFGSGTRLTVV.

A word on this clonotype: The junction departs from germline at one end; a sequencing error may be responsible. The genes are TRBV20-1 and TRBJ2-7; 9 bases line up with TRBD1. This CDR3 region has 12 residues. Germline V gives CDR1 DFQATT, CDR2 SNEGSKA (reference sequence). Here the CDR3 DNA reads TGCAGTGTTAGACAGGGGGACTACGAGCAGTACTTC. As protein: CSVRQGDYEQYF.

This clonotype was observed a few times. The genes are TRBV25-1 and TRBJ1-1, with unresolved D. Germline CDR1 is MGHDK and CDR2 is SYGVNS. The CDR3 length is 14 residues. Trimming removed 2 bases from V and 3 bases from J, with 10 bases in between. This CDR3 is CASSEGSWDTEAFF. For the CDR3, the DNA is TGTGCCAGCAGTGAAGGGAGTTGGGACACTGAAGCTTTCTTT.

This clonotype was observed at least ten times. The genes are TRBV29-1 and TRBJ2-7, with a possible D match to TRBD1 (7 bases). The germline V and J ends were trimmed by 6 bases and 1 base, with 22 bases remaining between them. The CDR3 extends over 16 amino acids. Germline loops: CDR1 SQVTM, CDR2 ANQGSEA. This chain's CDR3 is CSVAGSGTDHSYEQYF. DNA of the CDR3: TGCAGCGTCGCGGGGTCCGGGACAGACCATTCCTACGAGCAGTACTTC.

V gene TRBV11-1 combines with J gene TRBJ1-3; D gene unclear. Germline V gene sequence: CDR1 SGHAT, CDR2 FQDESV (reference sequence). The V and J ends lost 1 base and 0 bases respectively, with 16 bases between them. CDR3 size: 18 residues. CDR3 DNA: TGTGCCAGCAGCTTAGGAGTATACGGTGGGGTCTCTGGAAACACCATATATTTT. Its translation is CASSLGVYGGVSGNTIYF.

The rearrangement links TRBV5-1 to TRBJ2-1; 8 bases are shared with TRBD2. The V gene end was trimmed by 4 bases and the J gene end by 14 bases; junction bases not matched to a gene: 11. Per germline, CDR1 SGHRS and CDR2 YFSETQ. There are 13 residues in the CDR3. The CDR3 region has the DNA TGCGCCAGCAGCCGCCTAGGGGGACTAGAAAAGTTCTTC. Its protein is CASSRLGGLEKFF.